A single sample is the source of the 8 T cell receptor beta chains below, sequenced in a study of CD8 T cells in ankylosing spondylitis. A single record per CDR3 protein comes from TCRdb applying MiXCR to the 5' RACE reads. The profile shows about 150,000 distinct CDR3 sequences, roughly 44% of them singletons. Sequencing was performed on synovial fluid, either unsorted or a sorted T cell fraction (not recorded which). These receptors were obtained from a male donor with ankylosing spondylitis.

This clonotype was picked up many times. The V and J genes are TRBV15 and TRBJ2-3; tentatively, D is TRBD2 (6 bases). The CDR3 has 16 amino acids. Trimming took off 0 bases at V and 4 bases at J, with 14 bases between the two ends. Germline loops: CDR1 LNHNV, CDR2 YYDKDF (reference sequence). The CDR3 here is CATSRDAAGGADTQYF. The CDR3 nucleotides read TGTGCCACCAGCAGAGATGCCGCAGGAGGGGCAGATACGCAGTATTTT.

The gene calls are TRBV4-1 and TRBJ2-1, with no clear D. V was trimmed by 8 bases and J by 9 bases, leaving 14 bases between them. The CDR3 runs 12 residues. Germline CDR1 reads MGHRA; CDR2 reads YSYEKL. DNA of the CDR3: TGCGCCAGCGAAGGCTCGGACGGTGAGCAGTTCTTC. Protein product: CASEGSDGEQFF.

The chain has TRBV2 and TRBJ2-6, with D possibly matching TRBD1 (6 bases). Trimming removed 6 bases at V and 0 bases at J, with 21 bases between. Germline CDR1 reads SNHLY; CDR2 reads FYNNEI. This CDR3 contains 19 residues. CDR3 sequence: CASSRRQVPDVSGANVLTF. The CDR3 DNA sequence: TGTGCCAGCAGCCGCCGACAGGTCCCTGACGTCTCTGGGGCCAACGTCCTGACTTTC. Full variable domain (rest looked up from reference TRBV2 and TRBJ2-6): EPEVTQTPSHQVTQMGQEVILRCVPISNHLYFYWYRQILGQKVEFLVSFYNNEISEKSEIFDDQFSVERPDGSNFTLKIRSTKLEDSAMYFCASSRRQVPDVSGANVLTFGAGSRLTVL.

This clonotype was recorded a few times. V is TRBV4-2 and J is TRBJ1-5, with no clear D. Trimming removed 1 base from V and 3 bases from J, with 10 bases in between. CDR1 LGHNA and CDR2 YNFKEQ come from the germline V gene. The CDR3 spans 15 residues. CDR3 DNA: TGTGCCAGCAGCCAAGTTATATGGGACAATCAGCCCCAGCATTTT. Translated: CASSQVIWDNQPQHF.

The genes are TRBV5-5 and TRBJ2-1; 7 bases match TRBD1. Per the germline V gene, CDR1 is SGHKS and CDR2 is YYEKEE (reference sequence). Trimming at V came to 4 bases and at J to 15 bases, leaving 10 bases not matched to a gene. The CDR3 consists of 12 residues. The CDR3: CASSRQGTGRFF. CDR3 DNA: TGTGCCAGCAGCCGACAGGGTACGGGCAGGTTCTTC.

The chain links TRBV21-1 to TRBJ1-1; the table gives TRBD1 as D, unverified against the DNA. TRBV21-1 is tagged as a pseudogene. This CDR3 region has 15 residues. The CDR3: CASSSLRTENTEAFF. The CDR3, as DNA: TGTGCCAGCAGCTCCCTGAGGACAGAGAACACTGAAGCTTTCTTT.

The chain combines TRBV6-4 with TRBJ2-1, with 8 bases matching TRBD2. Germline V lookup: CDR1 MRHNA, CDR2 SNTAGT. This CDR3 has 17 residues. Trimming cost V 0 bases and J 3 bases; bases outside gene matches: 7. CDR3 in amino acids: CASSDSASGGGYNEQFF. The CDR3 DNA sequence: TGTGCCAGCAGTGACTCGGCATCGGGGGGGGGCTACAATGAGCAGTTCTTC.

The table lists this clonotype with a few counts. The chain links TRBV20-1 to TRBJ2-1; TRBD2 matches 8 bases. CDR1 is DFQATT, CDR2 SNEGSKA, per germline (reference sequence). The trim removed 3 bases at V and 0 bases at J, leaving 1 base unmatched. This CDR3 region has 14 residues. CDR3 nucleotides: TGCAGTGCTAGGCGGGAGGTCTCCTACAATGAGCAGTTCTTC. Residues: CSARREVSYNEQFF.